The 4 T cell receptor beta chains below come from one sample, sequenced in a study of cytomegalovirus exposure and HLA in healthy donors. In the PCR, 60 Vbeta and 13 Jbeta primers were used. The data were produced by immunoSEQ multiplex PCR, yet TCRdb's version contains in-frame clones alone and is incomplete. The table lists about 160,000 clones, about four fifths of them singletons. The sequenced sample consisted of PBMCs. These TCRs come from a male donor in good health and CMV-seropositive.

This clone was seen only a few times. V usage is TRBV9 and J usage is TRBJ2-5; 9 nucleotides line up with TRBD2. V lost 0 bases, J lost 9 bases, and 9 bases stayed unmatched. The CDR3 is made up of 15 amino acids. Looked up from germline, CDR1 is SGDLS and CDR2 is YYNGEE. The CDR3 loop reads CASSVGMRTSEAQYF. As DNA, the CDR3 is TGTGCCAGCAGCGTAGGCATGAGGACTAGCGAGGCCCAGTACTTC.

The chain combines TRBV9 with TRBJ2-3; a weak D match, TRBD2 (6 bases). There are 16 residues in the CDR3. V was trimmed by 0 bases and J by 5 bases, leaving 16 bases between them. Germline CDR1 reads SGDLS; CDR2 reads YYNGEE. In DNA, the CDR3 is TGTGCCAGCAGCGTAGAGGAGGGGAGGTGGGGAGATACGCAGTATTTT. Its translation is CASSVEEGRWGDTQYF.

This clone was seen more than once but under ten times. The gene calls are TRBV11-3 and TRBJ2-1, with 13 bases that match TRBD2. The CDR3 totals 16 residues. The germline CDR1 and CDR2 sequences are SGHNT and YENEEA. The V segment lost 5 bases and the J segment 8 bases; nucleotides outside the gene matches: 9. CDR3 coding DNA: TGTGCCAGCAGCCCCTCCGGGACTAGCGGGATCTATGAGCAGTTCTTC. Translating gives CASSPSGTSGIYEQFF.

V and J are TRBV14 and TRBJ1-2; a possible D gene is TRBD1 (6 bases). Germline values: CDR1 SGHDN, CDR2 FVKESK. The germline V and J ends were trimmed by 4 bases and 4 bases, with 16 bases remaining between them. The CDR3 contains 15 residues. This CDR3 reads CASSRPGQTFYGYTF. The CDR3 DNA reads TGTGCCAGCAGCCGTCCGGGACAAACGTTCTATGGCTACACCTTC.